The 15 T cell receptor beta chains below were found in one sample sequenced in a study of blood T cell repertoires in COVID-19. This table comes from immunoSEQ multiplex PCR, and its TCRdb copy is limited to in-frame clones, with some not included. The sample carries about 86,000 clones, roughly 84% recorded once. Material: peripheral blood. These receptors all come from a woman over 75 with active or convalescent COVID-19.

The V gene is TRBV4-3, the J gene TRBJ1-2, with D unresolved. This CDR3 is 13 amino acids long. The germline V and J ends were trimmed by 5 bases and 7 bases, with 14 bases remaining between them. Per the germline V gene, CDR1 is LGHNA and CDR2 is YSLEER. Written as DNA, the CDR3 is TGCGCCAGCAGCACCCGCGCGACTGGTGGCTACACCTTC. Its translation is CASSTRATGGYTF.

The chain employs TRBV7-3 and TRBJ2-1; no reliable D call. The germline gives CDR1 SGHTA, CDR2 FQGTGA. With 5 bases removed from V and 0 bases from J, the gap between germline ends came to 8 bases. The CDR3 totals 14 residues. CDR3 in DNA: TGTGCCAGCAGCCCCCCGGGCTCCTACAATGAGCAGTTCTTC. It codes for CASSPPGSYNEQFF.

This chain links TRBV30 with TRBJ1-3, with D uncertain. V was cut by 5 bases and J by 4 bases, with 15 bases left in between. Germline CDR1 is GTSNPN and CDR2 is SVGIG (reference sequence). CDR3 size: 14 residues. For the CDR3, the DNA is TGTGCCTGGCCCTATGTTTACGGGGGAAACACCATATATTTT. It yields the protein CAWPYVYGGNTIYF.

This sequence joins TRBV28 and TRBJ2-3; TRBD2 aligns across 8 bases. The CDR3 has 15 amino acids. Per the germline V gene, CDR1 is MDHEN and CDR2 is SYDVKM. The V and J ends lost 5 bases and 2 bases, in that order; junction bases with no gene match: 6. The CDR3 DNA sequence: TGTGCCAGCAGTCAAACTAGCGGTTACACAGATACGCAGTATTTT. Translating it yields CASSQTSGYTDTQYF.

CDR3 loop: CASSLGTGVRNEQFF. CDR3 in DNA: TGTGCCAGCAGCTTAGGGACAGGGGTTCGCAATGAGCAGTTCTTC. The chain joins TRBV7-3 to TRBJ2-1, with 10 bases matching TRBD1. There are 15 residues in the CDR3. The germline V gene has CDR1 SGHTA and CDR2 FQGTGA. V dropped 2 bases and J dropped 6; count of bases not matched to a gene: 4.

This clone was counted once. V is TRBV4-1 and J is TRBJ2-7, with 9 nucleotides matching TRBD1. The CDR3 consists of 14 residues. After removal of 8 bases from V and 2 bases from J, the junction contained 7 bases not matched to a gene. The germline V gene has CDR1 MGHRA and CDR2 YSYEKL. This CDR3 is CASSTRDRAYEQYF. The CDR3 DNA follows: TGCGCCAGCTCCACTAGGGACAGGGCCTACGAGCAGTACTTC.

The rearrangement joins TRBV28 to TRBJ2-5; no clear D. The CDR3 extends over 12 amino acids. Germline lookup yields CDR1 MDHEN and CDR2 SYDVKM. Trimming cost V 5 bases and J 7 bases, with 11 bases left between them. Here the CDR3 DNA reads TGTGCCAGCAGTCCCCCGATCGGGACCCAGTACTTC. It yields the protein CASSPPIGTQYF. Variable domain in full (rest from reference TRBV28 and TRBJ2-5): DVKVTQSSRYLVKRTGEKVFLECVQDMDHENMFWYRQDPGLGLRLIYFSYDVKMKEKGDIPEGYSVSREKKERFSLILESASTNQTSMYLCASSPPIGTQYFGPGTRLLVL.

J is TRBJ2-3 and V is TRBV27, with TRBD2 as a possible D gene (7 bases). Trimming removed 4 bases at V and 5 bases at J, with 16 bases between. Germline assignment: CDR1 MNHEY and CDR2 SMNVEV (reference sequence). The CDR3 contains 15 residues. The CDR3: CASSSPWRGQDTQYF. In nucleotides, the CDR3 is TGTGCCAGCAGTTCCCCCTGGCGGGGGCAAGATACGCAGTATTTT.

The chain is built from TRBV5-1 and TRBJ2-3; 8 bases map to TRBD1. Germline V gives CDR1 SGHRS, CDR2 YFSETQ. The junction had 7 bases not matched to a gene; V was cut back by 3 bases and J by 4 bases. This CDR3 is built from 15 residues. This chain's CDR3 is CASSYGQGGPDTQYF. DNA of the CDR3: TGCGCCAGCAGCTACGGACAGGGCGGCCCAGATACGCAGTATTTT.

The gene calls are TRBV6-2 or TRBV6-3 and TRBJ1-2; TRBD1 is a possible D gene (5 bases). Germline CDR1 MNHEY, CDR2 SVGEGT. This CDR3 has 13 residues. Trimming took off 4 bases at V and 7 bases at J, with 13 bases between the two ends. The CDR3 spells CASSLFAGRGYTF. DNA of the CDR3: TGTGCCAGCAGTTTGTTCGCAGGGCGTGGCTACACCTTC.

The gene calls are TRBV28 and TRBJ2-2; the D gene is possibly TRBD1 (7 bases). Trimming removed 5 bases at V and 6 bases at J, with 25 bases between. The germline V gene encodes CDR1 MDHEN and CDR2 SYDVKM. CDR3 length: 18 amino acids. As DNA, the CDR3 is TGTGCCAGCAGTCTGACAGGGAGGTGGGGGGTTCCCCCCGGGGAGCTGTTTTTT. Translating it yields CASSLTGRWGVPPGELFF. Looking up the rest from reference TRBV28 and TRBJ2-2 gives the full variable domain: DVKVTQSSRYLVKRTGEKVFLECVQDMDHENMFWYRQDPGLGLRLIYFSYDVKMKEKGDIPEGYSVSREKKERFSLILESASTNQTSMYLCASSLTGRWGVPPGELFFGEGSRLTVL.

This chain connects TRBV11-3 to TRBJ2-1, with 9 bases that match TRBD2. V shed 2 bases, J shed 8 bases, and the junction held 7 bases outside the gene matches. The CDR3 runs 15 residues. Germline V gene data show CDR1 as SGHNT and CDR2 as YENEEA. CDR3 DNA sequence: TGTGCCAGCAGCTTAATGGCGGGGGGGCCTCATGAGCAGTTCTTC. Translation: CASSLMAGGPHEQFF.

The chain joins TRBV5-1 to TRBJ1-2; D gene uncertain. The CDR3 contains 13 residues. Germline V gene data show CDR1 as SGHRS and CDR2 as YFSETQ. V lost 4 bases and J lost 1, with 8 bases in between. CDR3 protein: CASSPTNNYGYTF. In nucleotides, the CDR3 is TGCGCCAGCAGCCCGACAAATAACTATGGCTACACCTTC.

The chain couples TRBV6-5 to TRBJ1-5; tentative D call: TRBD1 (6 bases). The CDR3 consists of 13 residues. V lost 8 bases and J 2 bases, leaving 10 bases between the germline ends. Germline values: CDR1 MNHEY, CDR2 SVGAGI. CDR3 region: CASGGAGNQPQHF. CDR3 DNA sequence: TGTGCCAGCGGGGGGGCGGGCAATCAGCCCCAGCATTTT.

V and J are TRBV5-5 and TRBJ2-7; no reliable D call. CDR3 length: 16 amino acids. The germline V and J ends were trimmed by 4 bases and 0 bases, with 17 bases remaining between them. Germline loops: CDR1 SGHKS, CDR2 YYEKEE (reference sequence). CDR3: CASSPVGLRSSYEQYF. CDR3 bases: TGTGCCAGCAGCCCGGTAGGCCTGAGGAGCTCCTACGAGCAGTACTTC.